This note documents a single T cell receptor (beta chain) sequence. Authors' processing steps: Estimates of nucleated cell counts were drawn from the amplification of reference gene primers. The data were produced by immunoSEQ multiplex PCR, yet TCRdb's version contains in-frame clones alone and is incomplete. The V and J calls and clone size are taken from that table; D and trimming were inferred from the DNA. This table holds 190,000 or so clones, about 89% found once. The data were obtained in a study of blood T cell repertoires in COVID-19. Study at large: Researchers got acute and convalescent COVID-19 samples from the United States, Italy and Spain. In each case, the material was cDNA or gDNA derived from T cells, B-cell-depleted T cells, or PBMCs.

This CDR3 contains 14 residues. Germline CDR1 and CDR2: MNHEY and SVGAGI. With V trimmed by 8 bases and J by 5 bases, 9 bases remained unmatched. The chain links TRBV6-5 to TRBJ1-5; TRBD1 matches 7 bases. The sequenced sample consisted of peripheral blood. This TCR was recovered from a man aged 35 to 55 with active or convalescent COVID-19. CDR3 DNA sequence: TGTGCCAGCGGGTCAGACAGGGCGTATCAGCCCCAGCATTTT. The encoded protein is CASGSDRAYQPQHF.